Following are 22 T cell receptor beta chains from one sample sequenced in a study of T cells after yellow fever vaccination (dated by TCRdb to the late 2010s). Libraries came from 5' RACE. The sequencer was an Illumina HiSeq 2500. TCRdb reprocessing: public reads trimmed at Q25 with fastp, clones called with MiXCR, in-frame beta chains kept. Identical CDR3 protein sequences are pooled into one entry, listed with their most common genes and DNA. A total of approximately 580,000 distinct CDR3 sequences appear in this sample, about 17% of them only once. The leading ten clones occupy around a sixth of the sample. This specimen's treatment or condition label, interpreted: live attenuated yellow fever vaccine strain. The specimen was PBMCs, collected around 5 days after the first yellow fever vaccination. These receptors came from a man in his late teens or twenties who received the YFV17D yellow fever vaccine.

This clonotype has just a few counts. The rearrangement joins TRBV7-9 to TRBJ1-2, with 7 bases fitting TRBD1. Germline-derived CDR1 and CDR2 are SEHNR and FQNEAQ (reference sequence). This CDR3 spans 14 amino acids. V lost 5 bases, J lost 4 bases, and 7 bases stayed unmatched. CDR3 residues: CASSESGQSYGYTF. DNA for the CDR3: TGTGCCAGCAGCGAATCGGGACAGTCCTATGGCTACACCTTC.

This chain links TRBV5-6 with TRBJ2-7; D ambiguous. Germline CDR1 and CDR2: SGHDT and YYEEEE. V lost 3 bases and J lost 2, with 15 bases in between. The CDR3 covers 15 residues. CDR3 coding DNA: TGTGCCAGCAGCTCCTATAATGCCGCTCCCTACGAGCAGTACTTC. Amino acid sequence: CASSSYNAAPYEQYF.

The chain couples TRBV4-2 to TRBJ2-1; TRBD1 or TRBD2 may be the D gene (5 bases each). Germline CDR1 reads LGHNA; CDR2 reads YNFKEQ. This CDR3 has 15 residues. V lost 1 base and J lost 6, with 13 bases in between. The CDR3 spells CASSQGDGPRNEQFF. In DNA, the CDR3 is TGTGCCAGCAGCCAAGGGGACGGGCCACGCAATGAGCAGTTCTTC.

Only a few counts were recorded for this clonotype. The V call is TRBV29-1, the J call TRBJ1-1; the D is unclear. V was shortened by 6 bases and J by 2 bases, with 10 bases between the two germline ends. Germline lookup yields CDR1 SQVTM and CDR2 ANQGSEA. The CDR3 is 12 amino acids. The CDR3 DNA sequence: TGCAGCGTGGGGTCGCCTAACACTGAAGCTTTCTTT. It specifies CSVGSPNTEAFF.

The V call is TRBV4-2, the J call TRBJ2-3; no clear D gene. CDR3 size: 14 residues. The germline V gene has CDR1 LGHNA and CDR2 YNFKEQ. Trimming stripped 7 bases from V and 0 bases from J, with 11 bases between. CDR3 region: CASNPGRSTDTQYF. The CDR3 DNA sequence: TGTGCCAGCAATCCGGGCAGGAGCACAGATACGCAGTATTTT.

The V call is TRBV4-1, the J call TRBJ2-7, with D possibly being TRBD2 (6 bases). The V gene's germline CDR1 is MGHRA and CDR2 YSYEKL. Trimming took 4 bases from V and 2 from J, leaving 12 bases between them. The CDR3 loop spans 14 amino acids. The CDR3 DNA follows: TGCGCCAGCAGCCTGGTGGAGGGTACCTACGAGCAGTACGTC. This codes for CASSLVEGTYEQYV.

This clonotype came up a few times. The chain is built from TRBV10-3 and TRBJ2-2; the match to TRBD1 covers 9 bases. Germline values: CDR1 ENHRY, CDR2 SYGVKD. V trimming: 7 bases; J trimming: 6 bases; junction bases outside the gene matches: 6. The CDR3 extends over 14 amino acids. The CDR3 region is CAITAGTGPGELFF. In DNA, the CDR3 is TGTGCCATCACCGCCGGGACAGGGCCCGGGGAGCTGTTTTTT.

The chain joins TRBV9 to TRBJ2-1, with TRBD2 identical over 13 bases. The CDR3 loop spans 20 amino acids. V lost 0 bases and J lost 0; bases outside the gene matches: 9. The germline gives CDR1 SGDLS, CDR2 YYNGEE. The CDR3 DNA is TGTGCCAGCAGCGTAGGACCGGGACTAGCGGGGACTAACTCCTACAATGAGCAGTTCTTC. Its protein is CASSVGPGLAGTNSYNEQFF.

This chain connects TRBV4-3 to TRBJ1-2, with 9 bases aligning to TRBD1. Germline-derived CDR1 and CDR2 are LGHNA and YSLEER. The ends lost 3 bases at V and 5 bases at J; junction bases unmatched: 4. This CDR3 has 14 amino acids. CDR3 protein: CASSQGQGAYGYTF. The CDR3 region has the DNA TGCGCCAGCAGCCAGGGACAGGGAGCATATGGCTACACCTTC.

The gene calls are TRBV12-3 or TRBV12-4 and TRBJ1-5, with TRBD1 matching 8 bases. This CDR3 is 18 amino acids long. V gave up 4 bases and J gave up 4 bases; unmatched junction bases: 15. CDR3 region: CASSSRDPRTGTNQPQHF. As DNA, the CDR3 is TGTGCCAGCAGTTCTAGAGATCCCCGGACAGGGACGAATCAGCCCCAGCATTTT.

This clonotype has more than one count but fewer than ten. The chain couples TRBV6-5 to TRBJ2-1; D remains unclear. CDR3 size: 14 residues. Deletions cut 0 bases from V and 5 bases from J, with 8 bases between. In germline, CDR1 is MNHEY, CDR2 SVGAGI. CDR3: CASSYSWLNNEQFF. The CDR3 DNA reads as TGTGCCAGCAGTTACTCGTGGCTCAACAATGAGCAGTTCTTC.

This clonotype was counted only a few times. The chain uses TRBV5-1 and TRBJ2-5; 8 bases align to TRBD2. The V gene's germline CDR1 is SGHRS and CDR2 YFSETQ. The length of the CDR3 is 15 residues. V gave up 0 bases and J gave up 5 bases; unmatched junction bases: 6. The CDR3 sequence is CASSLVGGAQETQYF. CDR3 nucleotide sequence: TGCGCCAGCAGCTTGGTCGGGGGGGCCCAGGAGACCCAGTACTTC.

This clonotype was counted at least ten times. The chain combines TRBV12-3 or TRBV12-4 with TRBJ1-1, with D unclear. The CDR3 is 12 residues long. The V end was cut by 6 bases, the J end by 5 bases, with 10 bases between. CDR3 nucleotides: TGTGCCAGCAGCCCTGGAGGGACTGAAGCTTTCTTT. It specifies CASSPGGTEAFF.

This clonotype was counted between two and nine times. The chain links TRBV12-3 or TRBV12-4 to TRBJ1-1; the D gene is possibly TRBD1 (6 bases). Trimming took off 8 bases at V and 1 base at J, with 23 bases between the two ends. This CDR3 has 17 amino acids. The chain's CDR3 is CASPLKLGGRGNTEAFF. CDR3 bases: TGTGCCAGCCCCTTAAAATTGGGGGGGCGCGGGAACACTGAAGCTTTCTTT.

The gene calls are TRBV28 and TRBJ2-2; 12 bases agree with TRBD2. Germline CDR1 and CDR2: MDHEN and SYDVKM. The CDR3 extends over 18 amino acids. Trimming at V came to 5 bases and at J to 0 bases, leaving 7 bases not matched to a gene. The CDR3 bases are TGTGCCAGCAGTCCGCCTAGCGGGGGGGACGCGAACACCGGGGAGCTGTTTTTT. Encoded protein: CASSPPSGGDANTGELFF.

V and J are TRBV30 and TRBJ2-7, with TRBD2 as a possible D gene (6 bases). Germline values: CDR1 GTSNPN, CDR2 SVGIG (reference sequence). Trimming left V 3 bases short and J 6 bases short, with 9 bases between. This CDR3 is 11 amino acids long. CDR3 bases: TGTGCCTGGAGGGGACTTGCCGAGCAGTACTTC. Translated: CAWRGLAEQYF.

J is TRBJ1-5 and V is TRBV20-1; 8 nucleotides line up with TRBD1. Germline V gene data show CDR1 as DFQATT and CDR2 as SNEGSKA (reference sequence). The CDR3 has 14 amino acids. V was clipped by 5 bases and J by 7 bases; unmatched bases: 10. In nucleotides, the CDR3 is TGCAGTGCTCGAGGACAGGGTGGGTACCAGCCCCAGCATTTT. This translates into CSARGQGGYQPQHF.

The V and J genes are TRBV6-2 or TRBV6-3 and TRBJ2-1, with 9 bases lining up with TRBD1. This CDR3 has 15 residues. V dropped 7 bases and J dropped 7; count of bases not matched to a gene: 11. The germline gives CDR1 MNHEY, CDR2 SVGEGT. This CDR3 is CASTQPGQGINEQFF. CDR3 nucleotides: TGTGCCAGCACCCAACCGGGACAGGGTATTAATGAGCAGTTCTTC.

This clonotype was detected a few times. The rearrangement links TRBV7-2 to TRBJ2-5; D may be TRBD1 (6 bases). Germline CDR1 SGHTA, CDR2 FQGNSA. The length of the CDR3 is 15 residues. Trimming cost V 2 bases and J 5 bases, with 15 bases left between them. CDR3 sequence reads: CASSLFMGQGETQYF. CDR3 nucleotide sequence: TGTGCCAGCAGCTTATTCATGGGCCAGGGGGAGACCCAGTACTTC.

In its sample, this clonotype was seen a few times. The chain combines TRBV5-1 with TRBJ1-5; possibly TRBD1 for D (6 bases). V lost 2 bases and J lost 2, with 17 bases in between. CDR1 and CDR2 from the germline V gene are SGHRS and YFSETQ. The CDR3 has 17 residues. The CDR3 is CASSFGQSDGGNQPQHF. The CDR3 DNA sequence: TGCGCCAGCAGCTTTGGACAGAGCGACGGGGGCAATCAGCCCCAGCATTTT.

This clonotype was counted only a few times. V and J are TRBV27 and TRBJ2-3; 9 bases map to TRBD1. The germline CDR1 and CDR2 sequences are MNHEY and SMNVEV (reference sequence). With 5 bases clipped from V and 4 bases from J, the junction kept 4 bases outside the gene matches. This CDR3 is built from 14 residues. The CDR3 is CASSPGQGPDTQYF. CDR3 DNA sequence: TGTGCCAGCAGTCCAGGACAGGGGCCAGATACGCAGTATTTT.

In this sample, this clonotype turned up a few times. This chain joins TRBV4-3 and TRBJ2-7; D might be TRBD1 (6 bases). The CDR3 runs to 15 residues. CDR1 and CDR2 (germline): LGHNA, YSLEER. With 0 bases removed from V and 4 bases from J, the gap between germline ends came to 13 bases. CDR3: CASSQDRGFRYEQYF. The CDR3 DNA follows: TGCGCCAGCAGCCAAGACAGGGGATTTCGATACGAGCAGTACTTC.